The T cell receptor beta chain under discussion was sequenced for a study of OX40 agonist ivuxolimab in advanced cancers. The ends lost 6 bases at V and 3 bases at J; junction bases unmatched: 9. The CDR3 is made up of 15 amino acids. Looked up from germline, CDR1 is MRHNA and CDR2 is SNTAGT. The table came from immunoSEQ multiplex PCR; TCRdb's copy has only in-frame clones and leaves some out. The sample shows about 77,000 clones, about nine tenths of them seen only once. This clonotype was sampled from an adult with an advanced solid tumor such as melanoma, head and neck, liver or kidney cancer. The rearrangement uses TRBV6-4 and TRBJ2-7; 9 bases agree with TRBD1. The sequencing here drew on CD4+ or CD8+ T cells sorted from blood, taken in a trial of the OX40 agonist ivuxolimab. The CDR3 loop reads CASSSPGQGIYEQYF. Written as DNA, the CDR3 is TGTGCCAGCAGCTCACCGGGACAGGGTATCTACGAGCAGTACTTC.